The clone carrying this TCR beta chain has just a few counts. CDR3 length: 16 residues. Trimming cost V 1 base and J 3 bases, with 14 bases left between them. CDR1 LGHNA and CDR2 YNFKEQ come from the germline V gene. The sample is drawn from a study of blood T cells in healthy people across ages. PCR was performed a second time for about 7 to 12 cycles using a sample-barcoded 5' primer and a J-beta primer mix. One entry per CDR3 protein, called by TCRdb with MiXCR from the 5' RACE reads. The sample yields around 280,000 distinct CDR3 sequences, 27% seen once. This sequence was found in a woman between 65 and 79 years old in good health. The rearrangement uses TRBV4-2 and TRBJ2-3, with D possibly TRBD2 on 5 matching bases. The sequencing sample was made of blood. The CDR3 reads CASSQVVRDRTDTQYF. CDR3 coding DNA: TGTGCCAGCAGCCAAGTTGTCCGGGATAGAACAGATACGCAGTATTTT.